The 21 T cell receptor beta chains listed next were all sequenced from one sample in a study of monozygotic twins with inflammatory bowel disease. TCRdb re-analyzed the 5' RACE reads; it lists each CDR3 protein once, without DNA. The repertoire table contains about 160,000 distinct CDR3 sequences. The material sequenced was blood. Source of these receptors: a human donor with ulcerative colitis or Crohn's disease, or a healthy co-twin of an affected twin (not recorded which).

The rearrangement joins TRBV7-2 to TRBJ2-6; TCRdb's D call of TRBD1 is untestable without DNA. The germline gives CDR1 SGHTA, CDR2 FQGNSA. The CDR3 runs 17 residues. The CDR3 sequence: CASSPPGQFSGANVLTF.

This rearrangement joins TRBV29-1 to TRBJ2-7. The length of the CDR3 is 11 residues. Per the germline V gene, CDR1 is SQVTM and CDR2 is ANQGSEA. The chain's CDR3 is CSAVGNYEQYF.

This chain joins TRBV11-1 and TRBJ2-2; TCRdb's D call of TRBD1 is untestable without DNA. This CDR3 has 18 residues. Per the germline V gene, CDR1 is SGHAT and CDR2 is FQDESV (reference sequence). The CDR3 spells CASSLAFGRRTNTGELFF. The full variable domain, completed using reference TRBV11-1 and TRBJ2-2, is EAEVAQSPRYKITEKSQAVAFWCDPISGHATLYWYRQILGQGPELLVQFQDESVVDDSQLPKDRFSAERLKGVDSTLKIQPAELGDSAMYLCASSLAFGRRTNTGELFFGEGSRLTVL.

The chain recombines TRBV20-1 with TRBJ2-3; TCRdb picks TRBD2, but there is no DNA to check that call. Germline V gives CDR1 DFQATT, CDR2 SNEGSKA (reference sequence). The CDR3 has 13 amino acids. This chain's CDR3 is CSASGGATDTQYF.

The chain employs TRBV7-3 and TRBJ2-1; there is no DNA to check the TCRdb D call of TRBD1. This CDR3 contains 16 residues. The germline gives CDR1 SGHTA, CDR2 FQGTGA. CDR3 protein: CASSPIGGAGHNEQFF.

The chain links TRBV5-4 to TRBJ2-1. The CDR3 spans 16 residues. CDR1 and CDR2 from the germline V gene are SGHNT and YYREEE (reference sequence). This chain's CDR3 is CASSLGSLSSYNEQFF. Drawing the rest from reference TRBV5-4 and TRBJ2-1, the complete variable domain is ETGVTQSPTHLIKTRGQQVTLRCSSQSGHNTVSWYQQALGQGPQFIFQYYREEENGRGNFPPRFSGLQFPNYSSELNVNALELDDSALYLCASSLGSLSSYNEQFFGPGTRLTVL.

This chain links TRBV5-1 with TRBJ2-1; the TRBD2 assignment by TCRdb is unverifiable without DNA. There are 16 residues in the CDR3. Looked up from germline, CDR1 is SGHRS and CDR2 is YFSETQ. The CDR3 sequence: CASSLVGLGSYNEQFF.

The genes are TRBV4-1 and TRBJ2-1. Germline V gene lookup returns CDR1 MGHRA and CDR2 YSYEKL. This CDR3 is built from 13 residues. The CDR3 protein is CASSQDWETKQFF.

The chain employs TRBV20-1 and TRBJ1-1; there is no DNA to check the TCRdb D call of TRBD1. Germline CDR1 and CDR2: DFQATT and SNEGSKA (reference sequence). This CDR3 spans 14 amino acids. CDR3 residues: CSANQFRENTEAFF.

This rearrangement joins TRBV19 to TRBJ1-1. CDR1 is LNHDA and CDR2 is SQIVND in the germline V gene (reference sequence). This CDR3 is 16 amino acids long. The CDR3 loop reads CASSIFGQPARGSAFF. Complete variable domain (other parts from reference TRBV19 and TRBJ1-1): DGGITQSPKYLFRKEGQNVTLSCEQNLNHDAMYWYRQDPGQGLRLIYYSQIVNDFQKGDIAEGYSVSREKKESFPLTVTSAQKNPTAFYLCASSIFGQPARGSAFFGQGTRLTVV.

The V call is TRBV20-1, the J call TRBJ1-1; TCRdb lists TRBD1, though no DNA is available to test this call. The CDR3 is 11 residues long. Germline V gene lookup returns CDR1 DFQATT and CDR2 SNEGSKA (reference sequence). The CDR3 loop reads CSASGADEAFF.

The chain combines TRBV12-3 or TRBV12-4 with TRBJ2-1; TCRdb lists TRBD1, though no DNA is available to test this call. This CDR3 comprises 15 residues. CDR3 region: CASSPDPTGYNEQFF.

The chain joins TRBV29-1 to TRBJ2-5; the TCRdb call, TRBD1, lacks DNA for checking. Germline V lookup: CDR1 SQVTM, CDR2 ANQGSEA. The CDR3 is made up of 12 amino acids. The chain's CDR3 is CSPGGTEETQYF.

The chain links TRBV7-9 to TRBJ1-2; no DNA is available, so the TRBD1 call from TCRdb remains unchecked. Per germline, CDR1 SEHNR and CDR2 FQNEAQ (reference sequence). This CDR3 has 11 residues. CDR3 region: CASPGDYGYTF.

The genes are TRBV6-5 and TRBJ1-4; TCRdb picks TRBD1, but there is no DNA to check that call. The germline CDR1 and CDR2 sequences are MNHEY and SVGAGI. The CDR3 covers 16 residues. CDR3: CASSYSKTTGNEKLFF.

This chain joins TRBV7-2 and TRBJ1-1; TCRdb's assignment of TRBD1 cannot be checked, as there is no DNA. Germline loops: CDR1 SGHTA, CDR2 FQGNSA. This CDR3 has 13 amino acids. CDR3: CASSPYGTTEAFF.

V is TRBV5-1 and J is TRBJ2-6; there is no DNA to check the TCRdb D call of TRBD1. The CDR3 spans 16 residues. Per the germline V gene, CDR1 is SGHRS and CDR2 is YFSETQ. The CDR3 region is CASSLTTVSGANVLTF.

The CDR3 is CASREQGPGELFF. The chain couples TRBV6-1 to TRBJ2-2; lacking DNA, the TRBD1 call made by TCRdb goes unchecked. CDR3 length equals 13 residues. Germline-derived CDR1 and CDR2 are MNHNS and SASEGT.

This chain links TRBV12-3 or TRBV12-4 with TRBJ2-7; TCRdb outputs TRBD1, but without DNA this stays unchecked. This CDR3 region has 14 residues. CDR3 amino acids: CASSPNRGDYEQYF.

The rearrangement links TRBV5-6 to TRBJ2-5; the TCRdb D gene call, TRBD1, has no DNA to confirm it. Germline V gene sequence: CDR1 SGHDT, CDR2 YYEEEE. This CDR3 region has 17 residues. The chain's CDR3 is CARADRGHGLMGETQYF.

The V call is TRBV25-1, the J call TRBJ2-5; TCRdb selects TRBD2, and the lack of DNA leaves this call unchecked. This CDR3 region has 15 residues. Germline CDR1 reads MGHDK; CDR2 reads SYGVNS. The CDR3 loop reads CASRGLAASQETQYF.